The 21 T cell receptor beta chains below all came from one sample that was sequenced in a study of cytotoxic CD8 clonotypes in ibrutinib-treated CLL (dated by TCRdb to the early 2020s). This sample's time point label indicates: 20 to 25 months on ibrutinib. The library was obtained by the immunoSEQ multiplex PCR assay. The immuneACCESS repertoire file appears here via TCRdb, limited to in-frame rearrangements. These files lack a portion of the clones; in checked studies, under half of the deficit traces to unresolved V genes, and the cause of the others is not known. The sample data list about 120,000 clones, and approximately 56% of these were observed just once. 30% to 45% of the sample belongs to the ten largest clones. This sample comprised PBMCs, obtained after 24 months of ibrutinib treatment. The receptors were sampled from a human donor with chronic lymphocytic leukemia.

This clone was observed many times. This chain uses TRBV7-3 with TRBJ2-3; tentatively, D is TRBD1 (5 bases). This CDR3 comprises 16 residues. The V gene's germline CDR1 is SGHTA and CDR2 FQGTGA. Between the trimmed V and J ends, which lost 4 bases and 2 bases, there was a span of 16 bases. The CDR3 is CASSSPSGAYTDTQYF. The CDR3 region has the DNA TGTGCCAGCAGCTCCCCGTCTGGGGCCTACACAGATACGCAGTATTTT.

As to this clone: The same CDR3 is also encoded by other DNA sequences in this sample. The chain employs TRBV9 and TRBJ2-2; unclear D gene. The CDR3 totals 13 residues. The germline V gene encodes CDR1 SGDLS and CDR2 YYNGEE. V was trimmed by 0 bases and J by 3 bases, leaving 3 bases between them. This chain's CDR3 is CASSVGDTGELFF. The DNA for the CDR3 is TGTGCCAGCAGCGTAGGCGACACCGGGGAGCTGTTTTTT.

The chain combines TRBV7-3 with TRBJ2-7, with TRBD2 identical over 11 bases. J lost 2 bases, V lost 6 bases, and 6 bases had no gene match. The CDR3 length is 15 residues. Germline V gives CDR1 SGHTA, CDR2 FQGTGA. This CDR3 reads CASSYTSGGPYEQYF. CDR3 DNA sequence: TGTGCCAGCAGTTATACTAGCGGGGGCCCCTACGAGCAGTACTTC. The variable domain in full, completed from reference TRBV7-3 and TRBJ2-7, reads GAGVSQTPSNKVTEKGKYVELRCDPISGHTALYWYRQSLGQGPEFLIYFQGTGAADDSGLPNDRFFAVRPEGSVSTLKIQRTERGDSAVYLCASSYTSGGPYEQYFGPGTRLTVT.

The sample holds a few counts of this clone. The chain carries TRBV5-6 and TRBJ1-2; the D gene is possibly TRBD1 (5 bases). Germline loops: CDR1 SGHDT, CDR2 YYEEEE. The CDR3 loop spans 14 amino acids. V was shortened by 4 bases and J by 5 bases, with 15 bases between the two germline ends. In DNA, the CDR3 is TGTGCCAGCAGCGGCGCGGGGGAGGGGTATGGCTACACCTTC. Translating gives CASSGAGEGYGYTF. The full variable domain, with the rest looked up from reference TRBV5-6 and TRBJ1-2, is DAGVTQSPTHLIKTRGQQVTLRCSPKSGHDTVSWYQQALGQGPQFIFQYYEEEERQRGNFPDRFSGHQFPNYSSELNVNALLLGDSALYLCASSGAGEGYGYTFGSGTRLTVV.

The chain combines TRBV5-6 with TRBJ1-4; the D gene is possibly TRBD1 (6 bases). The V and J ends lost 8 bases and 3 bases respectively, with 14 bases between them. The CDR3 length is 14 residues. Germline CDR1 SGHDT, CDR2 YYEEEE. The CDR3 here is CASEQGIANEKLFF. The CDR3 DNA reads TGTGCCAGTGAACAGGGTATTGCTAATGAAAAACTGTTTTTT.

The chain carries TRBV20-1 and TRBJ2-3; D is unresolved. Deletions cut 7 bases from V and 5 bases from J, with 7 bases between. Germline V lookup: CDR1 DFQATT, CDR2 SNEGSKA (reference sequence). The CDR3 is 10 amino acids. The DNA for the CDR3 is TGCAGTGGGTGGGTAGATACGCAGTATTTT. Protein sequence: CSGWVDTQYF.

The rearrangement joins TRBV19 to TRBJ2-7; 10 positions match TRBD1. CDR1 and CDR2 from the germline V gene are LNHDA and SQIVND (reference sequence). The CDR3 extends over 14 amino acids. The trim removed 4 bases at V and 4 bases at J, leaving 4 bases unmatched. The CDR3 loop reads CASSKTGGRYEQYF. As DNA, the CDR3 is TGTGCCAGTAGTAAGACAGGGGGCAGGTACGAGCAGTACTTC.

This clone was counted a few times. The rearrangement joins TRBV5-4 to TRBJ2-5; D gene unclear. The germline V and J ends were trimmed by 1 base and 0 bases, with 1 base remaining between them. Germline CDR1 is SGHNT and CDR2 is YYREEE (reference sequence). This CDR3 has 12 amino acids. The CDR3 DNA sequence: TGTGCCAGCAGCTTGAACCAAGAGACCCAGTACTTC. Translation gives CASSLNQETQYF. The complete variable domain, with remaining parts taken from reference TRBV5-4 and TRBJ2-5, reads ETGVTQSPTHLIKTRGQQVTLRCSSQSGHNTVSWYQQALGQGPQFIFQYYREEENGRGNFPPRFSGLQFPNYSSELNVNALELDDSALYLCASSLNQETQYFGPGTRLLVL.

The CDR3 here is CASSRTDRDGGELFF. DNA for the CDR3: TGTGCCAGCAGCCGAACTGACAGGGATGGCGGGGAGCTGTTTTTT. The rearrangement uses TRBV11-3 and TRBJ2-2; the match to TRBD1 covers 7 bases. V dropped 5 bases and J dropped 7; count of bases not matched to a gene: 10. The CDR3 contains 15 residues. Germline V lookup: CDR1 SGHNT, CDR2 YENEEA. The full variable domain, with the rest looked up from reference TRBV11-3 and TRBJ2-2, is EAGVVQSPRYKIIEKKQPVAFWCNPISGHNTLYWYLQNLGQGPELLIRYENEEAVDDSQLPKDRFSAERLKGVDSTLKIQPAELGDSAVYLCASSRTDRDGGELFFGEGSRLTVL.

V gene TRBV30 combines with J gene TRBJ1-5; D remains ambiguous. The germline CDR1 and CDR2 sequences are GTSNPN and SVGIG (reference sequence). The CDR3 has 14 amino acids. Trimming took off 5 bases at V and 0 bases at J, with 11 bases between the two ends. CDR3 sequence: CAWAMRNSNQPQHF. The CDR3 bases are TGTGCCTGGGCAATGCGTAATAGCAATCAGCCCCAGCATTTT.

A few counts support this clone. At the DNA level, this CDR3 is encoded by other sequences in the same sample as well. The chain couples TRBV5-1 to TRBJ2-7; a weak D match, TRBD1 (6 bases). The CDR3 loop spans 14 amino acids. Trimming shortened V by 0 bases and J by 0 bases, and 7 bases separated the two germline ends. Germline V gives CDR1 SGHRS, CDR2 YFSETQ. CDR3 nucleotides: TGCGCCAGCAGCTTGGAGGGACACTCCTACGAGCAGTACTTC. Protein sequence: CASSLEGHSYEQYF.

The chain uses TRBV18 and TRBJ2-7; maybe TRBD1 (6 bases). CDR1 KGHSH and CDR2 LQKENI come from the germline V gene. The CDR3 is 16 amino acids. Trimming removed 3 bases from V and 5 bases from J, with 20 bases in between. CDR3 protein: CASSPTSGTLRNEQYF. CDR3 nucleotides: TGTGCCAGCTCACCGACCTCCGGGACACTACGGAACGAGCAGTACTTC. Looking up the rest from reference TRBV18 and TRBJ2-7 gives the full variable domain: NAGVMQNPRHLVRRRGQEARLRCSPMKGHSHVYWYRQLPEEGLKFMVYLQKENIIDESGMPKERFSAEFPKEGPSILRIQQVVRGDSAAYFCASSPTSGTLRNEQYFGPGTRLTVT.

The rearrangement joins TRBV7-3 to TRBJ2-3, with 7 positions matching TRBD1. The CDR3 is 15 residues long. Trimming removed 5 bases from V and 2 bases from J; junction bases left unmatched: 7. Germline loops: CDR1 SGHTA, CDR2 FQGTGA. In nucleotides, the CDR3 is TGTGCCAGCAGCGCTGGGGACAGACTCACAGATACGCAGTATTTT. Translated: CASSAGDRLTDTQYF.

V is TRBV29-1 and J is TRBJ2-7; D is perhaps TRBD1 or TRBD2 (5 bases each). The germline CDR1 and CDR2 sequences are SQVTM and ANQGSEA. The CDR3 contains 11 residues. The V end lost 3 bases, the J end lost 6 bases, and 9 bases lay between the germline ends. CDR3 loop: CSVDRDGEQYF. CDR3 nucleotide sequence: TGCAGCGTTGACAGGGACGGCGAGCAGTACTTC.

This clone turned up a few times. The rearrangement joins TRBV7-2 to TRBJ2-5, with TRBD1 matching 11 bases. Germline loops: CDR1 SGHTA, CDR2 FQGNSA. After removal of 1 base from V and 4 bases from J, the junction contained 2 bases not matched to a gene. The CDR3 is 15 amino acids. The CDR3 spells CASSLVGTGGETQYF. For the CDR3, the DNA is TGTGCCAGCAGCTTAGTCGGGACAGGGGGAGAGACCCAGTACTTC.

This clone showed up just a few times. This chain links TRBV5-1 with TRBJ1-1; D ambiguous. The CDR3 runs to 12 residues. V was shortened by 5 bases and J by 7 bases, with 12 bases between the two germline ends. The germline CDR1 and CDR2 sequences are SGHRS and YFSETQ. CDR3 nucleotides: TGCGCCAGCAGGGCAACCCTAGATGAAGCTTTCTTT. Protein sequence: CASRATLDEAFF.

This clone was seen more than once but under ten times. This chain joins TRBV9 and TRBJ2-3; the match to TRBD2 covers 8 bases. The germline CDR1 and CDR2 sequences are SGDLS and YYNGEE. V was clipped by 0 bases and J by 5 bases; unmatched bases: 8. CDR3 size: 16 residues. DNA of the CDR3: TGTGCCAGCAGCGTAGTTTCGGGGGGGCCCGGAGATACGCAGTATTTT. Its protein product is CASSVVSGGPGDTQYF.

V is TRBV7-2 and J is TRBJ2-4; D gene ambiguous. Per the germline V gene, CDR1 is SGHTA and CDR2 is FQGNSA. The CDR3 is 14 residues long. V lost 3 bases and J 0 bases, leaving 6 bases between the germline ends. Written as DNA, the CDR3 is TGTGCCAGCAGCTTTGGTCTAGCCAAAAACATTCAGTACTTC. Translating it yields CASSFGLAKNIQYF.

The gene calls are TRBV28 and TRBJ2-5, with D unresolved. The CDR3 loop spans 12 amino acids. Germline V CDR1 and CDR2: MDHEN, SYDVKM. V was clipped by 4 bases and J by 7 bases, with 10 bases between them. The CDR3 region is CASSSPPGTQYF. The CDR3 bases are TGTGCCAGCAGTTCCCCGCCAGGGACCCAGTACTTC.

The chain has TRBV5-1 and TRBJ2-7, with D perhaps matching TRBD2 (6 bases). The CDR3 runs 13 residues. V shed 2 bases and J shed 2 bases, with 8 bases lying between them. Germline V gene sequence: CDR1 SGHRS, CDR2 YFSETQ. CDR3 in amino acids: CASSFAGTYEQYF. CDR3 coding DNA: TGCGCCAGCAGCTTCGCGGGGACCTACGAGCAGTACTTC.

A few counts support this clone. The chain has TRBV5-4 and TRBJ1-1; TRBD1 matches 9 bases. Germline CDR1 is SGHNT and CDR2 is YYREEE (reference sequence). The CDR3 runs to 14 residues. V lost 4 bases and J lost 4; bases outside the gene matches: 5. CDR3 DNA: TGTGCCAGCAGCCAGGGACAGGGCGGCACTGAAGCTTTCTTT. It is translated as CASSQGQGGTEAFF.